The 6 T cell receptor beta chains listed next were all sequenced from one sample in a study. TCRdb independently ran MiXCR on the RT-PCR reads; one entry per CDR3 protein. The table records more than 550,000 distinct CDR3 sequences, approximately 15% of them present only once. Sequencing used memory CD4+ T cells from blood. The receptors derive from a female donor in good health, serving as a healthy control.

This chain links TRBV20-1 with TRBJ2-5, with 11 bases aligning to TRBD1. This CDR3 contains 15 residues. With V trimmed by 1 base and J by 4 bases, 5 bases remained unmatched. Germline V lookup: CDR1 DFQATT, CDR2 SNEGSKA (reference sequence). The chain's CDR3 is CSARAPGQGGETQYF. The CDR3 DNA reads as TGCAGTGCTAGAGCTCCGGGACAGGGGGGAGAGACCCAGTACTTC.

This clonotype has a handful of counts. The chain combines TRBV5-1 with TRBJ2-5; 8 bases align to TRBD1. V lost 4 bases and J lost 5; bases outside the gene matches: 13. CDR1 and CDR2 from the germline V gene are SGHRS and YFSETQ. This CDR3 comprises 16 residues. CDR3 amino acids: CASSAYAGQGTETQYF. The CDR3 nucleotides are TGCGCCAGCAGCGCGTATGCAGGACAGGGAACGGAGACCCAGTACTTC.

There are many counts of this clonotype. The chain is built from TRBV6-5 and TRBJ1-1; 8 bases are a match to TRBD1. CDR3 length equals 15 residues. CDR1 and CDR2 from the germline V gene are MNHEY and SVGAGI. V dropped 11 bases and J dropped 0; count of bases not matched to a gene: 11. Written as DNA, the CDR3 is TGTGCCTCCATGCGGGGGACAGGCATGAACACTGAAGCTTTCTTT. It is translated as CASMRGTGMNTEAFF.

The chain is built from TRBV7-6 and TRBJ2-1; D possibly matches TRBD1 or TRBD2 (5 bases each). The CDR3 has 12 residues. The germline V and J ends were trimmed by 8 bases and 8 bases, with 13 bases remaining between them. Germline lookup yields CDR1 SGHVS and CDR2 FNYEAQ. CDR3 amino acids: CASSGPCDEQFF. The CDR3 DNA reads as TGTGCCAGCTCGGGACCCTGCGATGAGCAGTTCTTC.

The table lists this clonotype with a count of one. This rearrangement joins TRBV27 to TRBJ1-2; 9 bases align to TRBD1. CDR1 and CDR2 from the germline V gene are MNHEY and SMNVEV (reference sequence). This CDR3 is built from 15 residues. Unmatched junction bases numbered 6, after V lost 6 bases and J lost 1 base. CDR3 in DNA: TGTGCCAGCAGATTTTGGGACAGGGTTAACTATGGCTACACCTTC. Translation gives CASRFWDRVNYGYTF.

This clonotype was seen ten or more times. The CDR3 region has the DNA TGTGCCAGCAGTTTAGTCGGGGGACGGGGCACCGGGGAGCTGTTTTTT. Encoded protein: CASSLVGGRGTGELFF. This chain uses TRBV27 with TRBJ2-2, with D possibly TRBD2 on 6 matching bases. Trimming stripped 2 bases from V and 4 bases from J, with 14 bases between. The CDR3 totals 16 residues. Germline V gene sequence: CDR1 MNHEY, CDR2 SMNVEV (reference sequence).